This TCR beta chain was identified in a study of T cells of healthy individuals. This clonotype was detected a few times. TCRdb used MiXCR to reprocess the 5' RACE reads, holding one entry per CDR3 protein. The sample holds 40,000 to 65,000 distinct CDR3 sequences; around 15% are singletons and the top ten take about 16%. This TCR was recovered from a human donor in good health.

This chain's CDR3 is CASSHPGGTIGDTQYF. DNA for the CDR3: TGCGCCAGCAGCCACCCCGGCGGGACCATAGGGGATACGCAGTATTTT. This chain uses TRBV4-1 with TRBJ2-3, with D perhaps matching TRBD2 (6 bases). This CDR3 spans 16 amino acids. Germline assignment: CDR1 MGHRA and CDR2 YSYEKL. V lost 3 bases, J lost 6 bases, and 19 bases lay in between.